This T cell receptor beta chain was found in a study of CD4 T cells in relation to SARS-CoV-2 and coronaviruses. Worth noting for this clone: The junction and the germline gene differ at one end; a read error may be behind it.

The repertoire was sequenced with immunoSEQ multiplex PCR; TCRdb's copy has only in-frame clones and lacks some. This table holds 50,000 to 70,000 clones, 92% found once. The specimen sequenced was naive CD4+ T cells from PBMCs. This sample's subset: naive CD4+ T cells isolated by negative enrichment. This clonotype originated in an adult with COVID-19.

The CDR3 region has the DNA TGTGCCAGCAGCCTAACACGGCAAGAGACCCAGTACTTC. It is translated as CASSLTRQETQYF. This chain links TRBV7-3 with TRBJ2-5; D is uncertain. CDR3 size: 13 residues. Germline CDR1 is SGHTA and CDR2 is FQGTGA.